The clone carrying this TCR beta chain was detected a few times. Antigen: not known. These data originate in a study of CD8 T cells in ankylosing spondylitis. Germline CDR1 reads SGHAT; CDR2 reads FQNNGV. Trimming shortened V by 7 bases and J by 3 bases, and 30 bases separated the two germline ends. The CDR3 covers 20 residues. Study-level findings and limits: A TCR beta motif of several highly homologous variants appeared characteristic of ankylosing spondylitis blood.

TCRdb reprocessed the 5' RACE reads via MiXCR and lists one record per CDR3 protein. The sample holds roughly 440,000 distinct CDR3 sequences, roughly 17% seen once. The J gene is TRBJ2-2, the V gene TRBV11-2, with a possible D match to TRBD2 (5 bases). Sequenced: blood, either unsorted or a sorted T cell fraction (not recorded which). This TCR derives from a male donor with ankylosing spondylitis. This CDR3 reads CASNMNVRPGEIRDTGELFF. In DNA form, the CDR3 reads TGTGCCAGCAACATGAATGTCCGACCCGGGGAGATAAGGGACACCGGGGAGCTGTTTTTT.